The 6 T cell receptor beta chains listed next were all sequenced from one sample in a study of identical twins. Via MiXCR, TCRdb re-called the 5' RACE reads, giving one row per CDR3 protein. In the table there are approximately 500,000 distinct CDR3 sequences, 20% to 25% of which are singletons. This sample was shared with a second study, whose subject was T cells expressing NK-cell markers.

The material sequenced was CD4+ T cells sorted from blood. These receptors were collected from a woman aged 18-29 years in good health.

The chain joins TRBV12-3 or TRBV12-4 to TRBJ1-2, with 8 bases aligning to TRBD1. V shed 9 bases, J shed 5 bases, and the junction held 8 bases outside the gene matches. The CDR3 is made up of 13 amino acids. The CDR3, as DNA: TGTGCCAGTATCTATCGACAGGGGTATGGCTACACCTTC. Translation gives CASIYRQGYGYTF.

The table lists this clonotype with a few counts. This chain connects TRBV5-1 to TRBJ1-4, with TRBD1 matching 7 bases. The junction had 2 bases not matched to a gene; V was cut back by 0 bases and J by 6 bases. Germline assignment: CDR1 SGHRS and CDR2 YFSETQ. The CDR3 sequence is 14 residues long. The CDR3 nucleotides are TGCGCCAGCAGCTTGGGGGACAGAGATGAAAAACTGTTTTTT. Protein product: CASSLGDRDEKLFF.

There are a few counts of this clonotype. The V gene is TRBV6-1, the J gene TRBJ2-7; D might be TRBD1 or TRBD2, each matching 5 bases. The ends were cut back, 5 bases at V and 0 bases at J, with 17 bases in the middle. This CDR3 contains 16 residues. The germline V gene has CDR1 MNHNS and CDR2 SASEGT. CDR3 amino acids: CASSQPGTSSSYEQYF. The CDR3 bases are TGTGCCAGCAGTCAACCCGGGACGTCGAGCTCCTACGAGCAGTACTTC.

This clonotype appeared many times. This chain uses TRBV20-1 with TRBJ2-5; TRBD2 agrees at 10 bases. Germline values: CDR1 DFQATT, CDR2 SNEGSKA (reference sequence). This CDR3 is 16 amino acids long. V was pared by 3 bases and J by 5 bases, with 12 bases of the junction left unmatched. CDR3 region: CSASGPSGRVGETQYF. CDR3 DNA: TGCAGTGCTAGTGGACCCAGCGGGAGGGTCGGGGAGACCCAGTACTTC.

The chain couples TRBV5-1 to TRBJ1-5, with a possible D match to TRBD1 (5 bases). Germline V CDR1 and CDR2: SGHRS, YFSETQ. With 3 bases removed from V and 3 bases from J, the gap between germline ends came to 7 bases. The CDR3 is made up of 13 amino acids. CDR3 nucleotides: TGCGCCAGCAGCTGGGGACTCAATCAGCCCCAGCATTTT. Translating gives CASSWGLNQPQHF.

This clonotype was detected a few times. The V gene is TRBV29-1, the J gene TRBJ2-7; D tentatively fits TRBD1 or TRBD2 (5 bases each). V lost 7 bases to trimming and J lost 6 bases, with 19 bases between them. The CDR3 runs 13 residues. Germline CDR1 and CDR2: SQVTM and ANQGSEA. The DNA of the CDR3 is TGCAGCGGAGGGGCCCCAGGAACGGGCGAGCAGTACTTC. Encoded protein: CSGGAPGTGEQYF.